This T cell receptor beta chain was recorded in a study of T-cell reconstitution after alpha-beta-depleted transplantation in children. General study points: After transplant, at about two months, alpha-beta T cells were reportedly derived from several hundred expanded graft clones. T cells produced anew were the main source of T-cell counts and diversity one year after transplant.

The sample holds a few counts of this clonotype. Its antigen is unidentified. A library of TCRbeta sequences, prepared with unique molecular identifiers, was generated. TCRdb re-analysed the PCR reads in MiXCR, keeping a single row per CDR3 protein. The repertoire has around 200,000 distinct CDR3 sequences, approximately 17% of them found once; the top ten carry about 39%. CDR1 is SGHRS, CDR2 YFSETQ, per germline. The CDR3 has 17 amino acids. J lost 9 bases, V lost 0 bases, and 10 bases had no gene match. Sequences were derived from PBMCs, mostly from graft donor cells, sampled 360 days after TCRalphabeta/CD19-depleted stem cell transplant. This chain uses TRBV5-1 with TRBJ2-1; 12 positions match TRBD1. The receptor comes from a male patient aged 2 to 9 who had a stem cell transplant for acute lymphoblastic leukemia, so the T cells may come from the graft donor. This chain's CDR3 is CASSLVTGTGGLGEQFF. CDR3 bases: TGCGCCAGCAGCTTGGTCACCGGGACAGGGGGCTTGGGTGAGCAGTTCTTC.